The sequence of this T cell receptor beta chain was determined in a study of blood T cell repertoires in COVID-19. In the original analysis: Estimation of nucleated cell counts relied on the amplification of reference gene primers. Here immunoSEQ multiplex PCR was the method, and the copy in TCRdb shows in-frame clones only, minus some. V and J calls and clone size follow that table, whereas D and trimming were derived from the DNA. The data contain fewer than 200,000 clones, less than 90% of them singletons. Germline CDR1 reads KGHDR; CDR2 reads SFDVKD. The CDR3 is made up of 14 amino acids. Trimming shortened V by 4 bases and J by 6 bases, and 14 bases separated the two germline ends.

The origin of this receptor is a woman aged 70-85 years with COVID-19, enrolled during active disease. The rearrangement links TRBV24-1 to TRBJ1-1; D call uncertain. Sequenced sample: peripheral blood. The chain's CDR3 is CATSESTPLSEAFF. CDR3 in DNA: TGTGCCACCAGTGAGTCCACTCCTTTATCTGAAGCTTTCTTT.